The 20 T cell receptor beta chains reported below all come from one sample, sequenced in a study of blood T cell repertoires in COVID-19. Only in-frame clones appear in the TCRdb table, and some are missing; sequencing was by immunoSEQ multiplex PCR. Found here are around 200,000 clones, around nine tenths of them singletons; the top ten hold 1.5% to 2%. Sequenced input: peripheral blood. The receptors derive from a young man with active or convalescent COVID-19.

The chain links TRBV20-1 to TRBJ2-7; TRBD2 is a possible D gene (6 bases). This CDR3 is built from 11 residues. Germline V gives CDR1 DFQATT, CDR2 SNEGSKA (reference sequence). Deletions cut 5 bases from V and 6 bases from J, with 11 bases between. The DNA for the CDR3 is TGCAGTGCTCCGTCGGGGGTCGAGCAGTACTTC. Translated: CSAPSGVEQYF.

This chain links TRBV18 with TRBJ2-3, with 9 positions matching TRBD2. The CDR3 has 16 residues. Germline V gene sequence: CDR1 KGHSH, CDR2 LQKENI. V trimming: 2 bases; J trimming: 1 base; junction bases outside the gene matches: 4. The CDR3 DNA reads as TGTGCCAGCTCACCATGGGTAGCGGGGGGCACAGATACGCAGTATTTT. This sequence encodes CASSPWVAGGTDTQYF.

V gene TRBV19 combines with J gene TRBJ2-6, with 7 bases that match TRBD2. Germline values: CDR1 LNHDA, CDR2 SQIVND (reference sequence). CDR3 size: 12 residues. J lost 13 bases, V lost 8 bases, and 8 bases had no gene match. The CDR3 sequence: CASWGEGVVLTF. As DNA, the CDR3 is TGTGCCAGTTGGGGGGAGGGAGTGGTCCTGACTTTC.

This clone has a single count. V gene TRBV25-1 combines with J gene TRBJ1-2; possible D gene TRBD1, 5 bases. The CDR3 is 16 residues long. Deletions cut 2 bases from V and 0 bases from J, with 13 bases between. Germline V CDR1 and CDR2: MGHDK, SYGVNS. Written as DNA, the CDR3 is TGTGCCAGCAGTGAACAGCCGGGGGGAACTAACTATGGCTACACCTTC. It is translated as CASSEQPGGTNYGYTF.

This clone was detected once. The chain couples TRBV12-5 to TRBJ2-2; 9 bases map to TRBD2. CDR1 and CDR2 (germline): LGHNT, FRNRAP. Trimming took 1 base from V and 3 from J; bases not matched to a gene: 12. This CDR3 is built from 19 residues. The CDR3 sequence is CASGLARRWAGGDTGELFF. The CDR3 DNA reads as TGTGCTAGTGGTTTGGCCCGCCGGTGGGCGGGAGGGGACACCGGGGAGCTGTTTTTT.

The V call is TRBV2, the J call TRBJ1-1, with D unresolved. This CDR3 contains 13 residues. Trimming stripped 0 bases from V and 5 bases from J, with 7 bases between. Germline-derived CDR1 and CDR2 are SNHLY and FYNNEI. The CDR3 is CASSEALVTEAFF. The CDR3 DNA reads TGTGCCAGCAGTGAAGCGTTAGTGACTGAAGCTTTCTTT. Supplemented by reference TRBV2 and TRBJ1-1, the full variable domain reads EPEVTQTPSHQVTQMGQEVILRCVPISNHLYFYWYRQILGQKVEFLVSFYNNEISEKSEIFDDQFSVERPDGSNFTLKIRSTKLEDSAMYFCASSEALVTEAFFGQGTRLTVV.

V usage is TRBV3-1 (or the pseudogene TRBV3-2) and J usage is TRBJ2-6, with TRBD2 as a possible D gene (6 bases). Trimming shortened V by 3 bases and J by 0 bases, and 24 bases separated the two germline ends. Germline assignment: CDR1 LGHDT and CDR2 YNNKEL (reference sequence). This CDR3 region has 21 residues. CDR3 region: CASSQRAVGGVPPSGANVLTF. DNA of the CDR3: TGTGCCAGCAGCCAGAGGGCAGTCGGGGGAGTCCCCCCCTCTGGGGCCAACGTCCTGACTTTC.

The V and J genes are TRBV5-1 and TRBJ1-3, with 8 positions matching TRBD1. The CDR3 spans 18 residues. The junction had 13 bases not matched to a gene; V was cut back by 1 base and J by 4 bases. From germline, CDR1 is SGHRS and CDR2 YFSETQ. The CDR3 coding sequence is TGCGCCAGCAGCTTGAGCGCAGGGGGCCATCAGCGGGGAAACACCATATATTTT. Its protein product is CASSLSAGGHQRGNTIYF.

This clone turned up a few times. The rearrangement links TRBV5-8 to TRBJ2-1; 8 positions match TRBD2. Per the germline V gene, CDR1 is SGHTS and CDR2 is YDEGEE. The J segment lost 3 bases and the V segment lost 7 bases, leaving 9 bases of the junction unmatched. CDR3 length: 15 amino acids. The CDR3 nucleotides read TGTGCCAGCCTCAGGAGAGCGGGAGTCTACAATGAGCAGTTCTTC. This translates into CASLRRAGVYNEQFF.

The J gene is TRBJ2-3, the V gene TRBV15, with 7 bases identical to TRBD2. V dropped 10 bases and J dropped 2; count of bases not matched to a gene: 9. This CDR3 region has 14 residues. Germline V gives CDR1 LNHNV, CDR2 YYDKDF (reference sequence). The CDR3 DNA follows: TGTGCCAGCAAGACTAGCCGCCCCACAGATACGCAGTATTTT. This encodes CASKTSRPTDTQYF. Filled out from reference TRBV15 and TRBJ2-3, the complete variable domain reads DAMVIQNPRYQVTQFGKPVTLSCSQTLNHNVMYWYQQKSSQAPKLLFHYYDKDFNNEADTPDNFQSRRPNTSFCFLDIRSPGLGDTAMYLCASKTSRPTDTQYFGPGTRLTVL.

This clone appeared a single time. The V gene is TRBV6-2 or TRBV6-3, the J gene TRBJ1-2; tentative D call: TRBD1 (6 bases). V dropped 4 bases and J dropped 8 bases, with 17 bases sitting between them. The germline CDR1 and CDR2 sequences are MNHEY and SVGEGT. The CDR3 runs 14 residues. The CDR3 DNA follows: TGTGCCAGCAGTTTGGGGACAAAAGAGTGGGGCTACACCTTC. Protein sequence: CASSLGTKEWGYTF.

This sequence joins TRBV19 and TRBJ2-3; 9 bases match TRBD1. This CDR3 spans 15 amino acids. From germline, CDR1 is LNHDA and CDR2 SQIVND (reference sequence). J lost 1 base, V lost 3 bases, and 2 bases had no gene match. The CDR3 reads CASSMRQGGTDTQYF. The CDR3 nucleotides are TGTGCCAGTAGTATGAGACAGGGGGGCACAGATACGCAGTATTTT.

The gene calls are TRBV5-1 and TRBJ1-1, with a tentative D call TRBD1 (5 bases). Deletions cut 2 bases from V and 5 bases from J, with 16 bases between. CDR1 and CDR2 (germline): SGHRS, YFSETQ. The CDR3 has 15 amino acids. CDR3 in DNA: TGCGCCAGCAGCTTTGGAACAGGATTTAGTACTGAAGCTTTCTTT. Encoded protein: CASSFGTGFSTEAFF.

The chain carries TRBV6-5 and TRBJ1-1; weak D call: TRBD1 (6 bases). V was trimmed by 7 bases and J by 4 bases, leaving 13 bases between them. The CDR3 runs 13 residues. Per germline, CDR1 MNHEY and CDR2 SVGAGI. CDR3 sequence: CASTRGSSTEAFF. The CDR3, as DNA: TGTGCCAGCACCAGGGGATCGTCCACTGAAGCTTTCTTT.

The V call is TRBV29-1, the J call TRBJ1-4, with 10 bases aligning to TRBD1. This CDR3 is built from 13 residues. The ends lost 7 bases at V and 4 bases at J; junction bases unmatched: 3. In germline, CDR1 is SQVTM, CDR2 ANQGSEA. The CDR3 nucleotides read TGCAGCGCTCGGACAGGGGGTAATGAAAAACTGTTTTTT. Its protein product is CSARTGGNEKLFF.

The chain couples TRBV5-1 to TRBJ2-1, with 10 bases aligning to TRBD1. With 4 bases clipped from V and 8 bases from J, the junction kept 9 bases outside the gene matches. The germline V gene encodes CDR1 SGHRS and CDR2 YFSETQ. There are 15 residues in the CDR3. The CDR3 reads CASSRDRGSFDEQFF. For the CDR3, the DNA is TGCGCCAGCAGCAGGGACAGGGGATCGTTTGATGAGCAGTTCTTC.

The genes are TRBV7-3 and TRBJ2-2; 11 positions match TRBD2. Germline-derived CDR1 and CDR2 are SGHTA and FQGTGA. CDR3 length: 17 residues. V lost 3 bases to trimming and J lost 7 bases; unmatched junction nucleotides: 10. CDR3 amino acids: CASSFLTSGETGGELFF. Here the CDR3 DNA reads TGTGCCAGCAGCTTTCTGACTAGCGGGGAAACAGGCGGGGAGCTGTTTTTT.

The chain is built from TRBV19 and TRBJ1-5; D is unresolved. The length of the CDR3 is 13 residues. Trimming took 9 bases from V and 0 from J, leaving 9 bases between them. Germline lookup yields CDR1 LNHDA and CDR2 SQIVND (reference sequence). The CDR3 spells CASREVSNQPQHF. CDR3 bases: TGTGCCAGCCGGGAAGTTAGCAATCAGCCCCAGCATTTT.

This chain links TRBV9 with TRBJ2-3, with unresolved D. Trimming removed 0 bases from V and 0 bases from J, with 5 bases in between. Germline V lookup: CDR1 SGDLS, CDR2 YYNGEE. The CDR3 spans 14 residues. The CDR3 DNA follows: TGTGCCAGCAGCGTAGCTTTCAGCACAGATACGCAGTATTTT. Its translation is CASSVAFSTDTQYF.

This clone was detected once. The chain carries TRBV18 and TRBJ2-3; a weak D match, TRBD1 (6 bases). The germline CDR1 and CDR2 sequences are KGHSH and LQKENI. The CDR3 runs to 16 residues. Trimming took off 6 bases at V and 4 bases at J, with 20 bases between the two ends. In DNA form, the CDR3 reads TGTGCCAGCTCCCGAAGTCCGCAGGGGCGGCCAGATACGCAGTATTTT. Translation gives CASSRSPQGRPDTQYF.